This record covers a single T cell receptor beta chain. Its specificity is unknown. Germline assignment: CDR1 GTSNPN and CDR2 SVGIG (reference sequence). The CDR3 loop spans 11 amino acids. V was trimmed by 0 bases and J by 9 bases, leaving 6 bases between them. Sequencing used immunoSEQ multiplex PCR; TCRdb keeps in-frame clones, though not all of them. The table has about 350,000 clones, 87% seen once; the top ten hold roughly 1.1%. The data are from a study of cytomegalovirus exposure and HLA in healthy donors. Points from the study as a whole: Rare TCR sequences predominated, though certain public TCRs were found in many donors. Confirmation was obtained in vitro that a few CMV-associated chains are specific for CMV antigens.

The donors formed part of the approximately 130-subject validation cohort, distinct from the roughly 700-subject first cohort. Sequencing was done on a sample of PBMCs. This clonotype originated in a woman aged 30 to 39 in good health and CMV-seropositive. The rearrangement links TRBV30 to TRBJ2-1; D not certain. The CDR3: CAWSVRREQFF. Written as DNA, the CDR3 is TGTGCCTGGAGTGTACGGCGTGAGCAGTTCTTC.